What follows is one T cell receptor (beta chain) and its context. This sample is part of a study of blood T cell repertoires in COVID-19. The overall study: COVID-19 samples, acute and convalescent, were from the United States, Italy and Spain. The analysed material was cDNA or gDNA that came from T cells, B-cell-depleted T cells, or PBMCs.

As processed by the authors: Using reference gene primer amplification, nucleated cell counts were estimated. Produced via immunoSEQ multiplex PCR; TCRdb's table is partial and in-frame only. V, J and clone size were drawn from that table, and D and trimming were deduced from the DNA. Found here are about 51,000 clones, approximately 89% of them singletons; the top ten hold approximately 3%. The CDR3 is 14 residues long. Germline assignment: CDR1 SGHRS and CDR2 YFSETQ. Germline trimming cut 5 bases from V and 5 bases from J; bases unmatched to any gene: 8. This TCR came from a man aged 50 to 60 with acute or convalescent COVID-19. The source material was peripheral blood. The V and J genes are TRBV5-1 and TRBJ2-3; 7 positions match TRBD2. The CDR3 sequence: CASRQLASIDTQYF. The CDR3 bases are TGCGCCAGCAGACAACTAGCGTCGATAGATACGCAGTATTTT.